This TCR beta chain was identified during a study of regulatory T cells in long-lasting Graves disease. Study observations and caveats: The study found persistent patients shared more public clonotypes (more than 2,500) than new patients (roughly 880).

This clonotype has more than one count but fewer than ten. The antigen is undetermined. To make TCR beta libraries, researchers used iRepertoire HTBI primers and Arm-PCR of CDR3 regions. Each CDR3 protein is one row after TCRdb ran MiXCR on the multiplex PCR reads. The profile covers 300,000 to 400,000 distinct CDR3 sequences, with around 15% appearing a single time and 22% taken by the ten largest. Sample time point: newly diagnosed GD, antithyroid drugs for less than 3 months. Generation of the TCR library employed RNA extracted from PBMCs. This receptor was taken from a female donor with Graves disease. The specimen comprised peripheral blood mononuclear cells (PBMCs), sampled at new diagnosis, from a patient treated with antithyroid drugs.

The CDR3 reads CAIRPGQGLETQYF. The CDR3 DNA reads TGTGCCATCAGGCCGGGACAGGGGCTAGAGACCCAGTACTTC. The V and J genes are TRBV10-3 and TRBJ2-5; 10 bases agree with TRBD1. CDR3 length: 14 amino acids. Trimming took 6 bases from V and 4 from J; bases not matched to a gene: 5. Looked up from germline, CDR1 is ENHRY and CDR2 is SYGVKD.